This TCR beta chain was identified during a study of shared clonotypes between healthy human individuals. Turning to the study itself: Donor composition was a couple of women and a few men, aged 18 to 49. A donor's plate count was three for CD4 naive and three for CD4 memory; CD8 naive had two and CD8 memory one.

Profiling relied on immunoSEQ multiplex PCR, and the TCRdb table lists in-frame clones only, not all of them. This sample yields around 2,000,000 clones, of which approximately 94% are seen a single time; about 1.5% belongs to the top ten. Study-wide points: The genetic and exposure-history diversity represented was limited by few donors. Investigators expected sequencing depth to affect clonotype sharing among donors.

In regard to this clone: The antigen remains unidentified.

The naive CD8 fraction comprised CD45RO-negative cells positively selected for CCR7 and excluded terminally differentiated effector memory CD45RA+ cells. The length of the CDR3 is 22 residues. Germline V gene lookup returns CDR1 SGHVS and CDR2 FQNEAQ. Losses at the gene ends were 5 bases for V and 5 bases for J; bases not matched to a gene: 29. V gene TRBV7-8 combines with J gene TRBJ2-3, with 9 bases lining up with TRBD1. This receptor was obtained from a man younger than 30 in good health. Some clones in this sample may be carry-over from other donors' samples. Material: naive CD8+ T cells from PBMCs. CDR3 nucleotides: TGTGCCAGCAGCCCGATTATCTACGGGGACAGGGCCCGTGGAGAGGAAAAAGATACGCAGTATTTT. It is translated as CASSPIIYGDRARGEEKDTQYF.